The next 10 T cell receptor beta chains were all read from a single sample in a study of cytomegalovirus exposure and HLA in healthy donors. The PCR used 60 Vbeta and 13 Jbeta primers. Libraries were prepared by immunoSEQ multiplex PCR; TCRdb keeps only in-frame clonotypes and omits some of them. The profile shows around 250,000 clones, around 80% of them singletons. Sequencing was carried out using PBMCs. The receptors derive from a woman aged 55-69 years in good health and CMV-seropositive.

CDR3 nucleotide sequence: TGCGCCAGCAGCCCTGTTAGGGAGACAGATACGCAGTATTTT. Translation gives CASSPVRETDTQYF. This chain connects TRBV4-1 to TRBJ2-3; TRBD2 might be the D (5 bases). V shed 4 bases and J shed 3 bases, with 11 bases lying between them. Looked up from germline, CDR1 is MGHRA and CDR2 is YSYEKL. The CDR3 has 14 amino acids.

This chain connects TRBV7-9 to TRBJ2-7; D remains ambiguous. Germline assignment: CDR1 SEHNR and CDR2 FQNEAQ (reference sequence). V lost 2 bases to trimming and J lost 1 base, with 6 bases between them. This CDR3 is built from 13 residues. CDR3 sequence: CASSLHMSYEQYF. In nucleotides, the CDR3 is TGTGCCAGCAGCTTACACATGTCCTACGAGCAGTACTTC.

The table lists this clone with a few counts. This chain joins TRBV7-2 and TRBJ2-7; no clear D gene. This CDR3 has 12 amino acids. V was pared by 5 bases and J by 12 bases, with 17 bases between. Per germline, CDR1 SGHTA and CDR2 FQGNSA. The CDR3 protein is CASSPLSPIRYF. The CDR3 DNA reads as TGTGCCAGCAGCCCGCTTAGCCCTATTCGGTACTTC.

The rearrangement uses TRBV5-6 and TRBJ2-4; weak D call: TRBD1 (5 bases). The CDR3 consists of 13 residues. The V end was cut by 3 bases, the J end by 6 bases, with 10 bases between. The germline gives CDR1 SGHDT, CDR2 YYEEEE. Here the CDR3 reads CASSYQGGNIQYF. Here the CDR3 DNA reads TGTGCCAGCAGCTACCAGGGTGGAAACATTCAGTACTTC.

The chain joins TRBV6-5 to TRBJ1-2, with D unclear. In germline, CDR1 is MNHEY, CDR2 SVGAGI. CDR3 length: 16 residues. The V gene lost 0 bases and the J gene lost 4 bases, with 15 bases spanning the gap. CDR3 in DNA: TGTGCCAGCAGTTACTCCCGATTGGGCTCGGCCTATGGCTACACCTTC. It codes for CASSYSRLGSAYGYTF.

This chain uses TRBV2 with TRBJ2-1, with 11 nucleotides matching TRBD2. Per the germline V gene, CDR1 is SNHLY and CDR2 is FYNNEI. The ends lost 1 base at V and 9 bases at J; junction bases unmatched: 5. CDR3 length: 15 amino acids. The CDR3 spells CASSEDTSGSLEQFF. DNA for the CDR3: TGTGCCAGCAGTGAAGACACTAGCGGGAGCCTTGAGCAGTTCTTC. Full variable domain (rest looked up from reference TRBV2 and TRBJ2-1): EPEVTQTPSHQVTQMGQEVILRCVPISNHLYFYWYRQILGQKVEFLVSFYNNEISEKSEIFDDQFSVERPDGSNFTLKIRSTKLEDSAMYFCASSEDTSGSLEQFFGPGTRLTVL.

In the case of this clone: Within the sample, other DNA sequences also encode this same CDR3. The chain carries TRBV13 and TRBJ2-2, with 9 positions matching TRBD1. The germline gives CDR1 PRHDT, CDR2 FYEKMQ (reference sequence). This CDR3 region has 15 residues. V lost 3 bases to trimming and J lost 2 bases; unmatched junction nucleotides: 1. The DNA of the CDR3 is TGTGCCAGCAGCTTGGGACAGGGAAACACCGGGGAGCTGTTTTTT. It codes for CASSLGQGNTGELFF.

The chain couples TRBV1 to TRBJ2-7; the table names TRBD2, a call not compared with the DNA. TRBV1 is annotated as a pseudogene. The CDR3 contains 14 residues. The CDR3 region is CTSTERAGIYEQYF. CDR3 DNA: TGCACCAGCACCGAGCGGGCGGGGATCTACGAGCAGTACTTC.

The CDR3: CSATIMNTEAFF. The CDR3 nucleotides are TGCAGCGCTACGATCATGAACACTGAAGCTTTCTTT. The chain links TRBV29-1 to TRBJ1-1; D gene unclear. This CDR3 has 12 residues. Trimming stripped 7 bases from V and 0 bases from J, with 9 bases between. Germline V gene sequence: CDR1 SQVTM, CDR2 ANQGSEA.

The chain couples TRBV6-5 to TRBJ1-1; D is possibly TRBD1 (5 bases). The CDR3 is made up of 14 amino acids. Germline V gives CDR1 MNHEY, CDR2 SVGAGI. V lost 6 bases and J lost 6, with 17 bases in between. The CDR3 reads CASSWGPARAEAFF. The DNA for the CDR3 is TGTGCCAGCAGCTGGGGCCCCGCGAGAGCTGAAGCTTTCTTT.